The rows below give T cell receptor beta chains drawn from one sample of a study of regulatory T cells in long-lasting Graves disease. TCRdb re-analysed the multiplex PCR reads in MiXCR, keeping a single row per CDR3 protein. Of hundreds of thousands of distinct CDR3 sequences detected, about 22% appear once; the ten largest clones hold 13%. The sequences come from peripheral blood mononuclear cells (PBMCs), collected when the disease was refractory, from a patient treated with antithyroid drugs. These receptors came from a female donor with Graves disease. Each CDR3 is given with its conserved first and last residue. A D gene is named only where the DNA matches it firmly. The size field is filled for only some rows; it gives once, few, many or a size class.

D gene	V gene	clone size	J gene	CDR3 protein	CDR3 DNA
-	TRBV6-1	-	TRBJ2-5	CASKDSVQETQYF	TGTGCCAGCAAGGACAGCGTCCAAGAGACCCAGTACTTC
-	TRBV28	many	TRBJ1-4	CASSPIVVGGTNEKLFF	TGTGCCAGCAGTCCCATTGTTGTGGGGGGAACTAATGAAAAACTGTTTTTT
-	TRBV28	many	TRBJ1-2	CASSFTGREGLGYTF	TGTGCCAGCAGTTTCACAGGCAGGGAGGGCCTTGGCTACACCTTC
-	TRBV20-1	-	TRBJ1-5	CSAENRDAWGDSNQPQHF	TGCAGTGCAGAGAACCGGGACGCCTGGGGAGATAGCAATCAGCCCCAGCATTTT
TRBD1	TRBV7-2	once	TRBJ1-3	CASSLEWDRPGNTIYF	TGTGCCAGCAGCTTAGAGTGGGACAGGCCTGGAAACACCATATATTTT
-	TRBV9	-	TRBJ2-2	CASSAPNTGELFF	TGTGCCAGCAGCGCCCCGAACACCGGGGAGCTGTTTTTT
-	TRBV2	many	TRBJ2-7	CASFSGLRSYEQYF	TGTGCCAGCTTCTCGGGACTCCGCTCCTACGAGCAGTACTTC
-	TRBV6-1	many	TRBJ2-5	CASGVQLKEKTQYF	TGTGCCAGCGGGGTCCAACTTAAAGAAAAGACCCAGTACTTC
-	TRBV28	many	TRBJ1-1	CASIGDKGNTEAFF	TGTGCCAGCATAGGGGACAAGGGAAACACTGAAGCTTTCTTT
-	TRBV6-5	many	TRBJ1-1	CASSSGGVTEAFF	TGTGCCAGCAGTTCCGGGGGCGTCACTGAAGCTTTCTTT
-	TRBV30	-	TRBJ2-5	CAWSEEGGKTQYF	TGTGCCTGGAGCGAGGAAGGGGGGAAGACCCAGTACTTC
-	TRBV19	-	TRBJ2-4	CASSTQDRTGTKNIQYF	TGTGCCAGTAGTACCCAAGACAGGACGGGAACCAAAAACATTCAGTACTTC
TRBD2	TRBV20-1	-	TRBJ2-5	CSATRLAGVRETQYF	TGCAGTGCTACCCGTCTAGCGGGAGTGAGAGAGACCCAGTACTTC
-	TRBV15	many	TRBJ1-1	CATSRDRSVAEAFF	TGTGCCACCAGCAGAGATCGGAGTGTGGCTGAAGCTTTCTTT
-	TRBV28	many	TRBJ1-5	CASSFPGHGVGNQPQHF	TGTGCCAGCAGTTTCCCGGGACATGGGGTTGGCAATCAGCCCCAGCATTTT
-	TRBV18	few	TRBJ2-5	CASSPPWETQYF	TGTGCCAGCTCACCACCGTGGGAGACCCAGTACTTC
-	TRBV27	-	TRBJ1-5	CASRGGPQHF	TGTGCCAGCCGGGGGGGGCCCCAGCATTTT
TRBD2	TRBV20-1	few	TRBJ2-4	CSARDLSAGVENIQYF	TGCAGTGCTAGAGATTTGTCGGCGGGGGTTGAAAACATTCAGTACTTC
-	TRBV12-3/TRBV12-4	many	TRBJ1-1	CATTGRMNTEAFF	TGTGCCACCACGGGGCGGATGAACACTGAAGCTTTCTTT
-	TRBV20-1	many	TRBJ1-2	CSARPKSTYGYTF	TGCAGTGCTAGACCGAAGTCCACCTATGGCTACACCTTC
-	TRBV9	many	TRBJ2-2	CASSATGNTGELFF	TGTGCCAGCAGCGCGACAGGGAACACCGGGGAGCTGTTTTTT
-	TRBV20-1	-	TRBJ2-5	CSACERDETQYF	TGCAGTGCCTGTGAGAGGGACGAGACCCAGTACTTC